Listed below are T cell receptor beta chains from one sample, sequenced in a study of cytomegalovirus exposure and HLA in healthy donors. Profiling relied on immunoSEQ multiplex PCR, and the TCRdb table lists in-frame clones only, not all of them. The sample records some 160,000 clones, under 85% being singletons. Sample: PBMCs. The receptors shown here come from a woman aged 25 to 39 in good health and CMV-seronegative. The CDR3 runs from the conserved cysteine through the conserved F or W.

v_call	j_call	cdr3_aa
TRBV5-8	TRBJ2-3	CASSYSTRDTQYF
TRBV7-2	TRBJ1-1	CASNDRDETEAFF
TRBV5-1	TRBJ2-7	CASSLVAQGVSEQYF
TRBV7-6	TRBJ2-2	CASSPRPTGGSAGELFF
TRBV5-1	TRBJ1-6	CASSEQGFPNSPLHF
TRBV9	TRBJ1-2	CASTGGPDYGYTF
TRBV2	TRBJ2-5	CASTRTSGETQYF
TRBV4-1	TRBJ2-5	CASSHPAGGQETQYF
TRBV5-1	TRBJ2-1	CASSLLGGDNEQFF
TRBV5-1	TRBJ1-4	CASSLNRGPANEKLFF
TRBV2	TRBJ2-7	CASILVLNYEQYF
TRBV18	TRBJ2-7	CASSPRKGLAGHYEQYF
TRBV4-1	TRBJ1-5	CASSQDRGRQPQHF
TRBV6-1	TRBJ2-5	CASSDLAGGLETQYF
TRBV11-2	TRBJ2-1	CASSLVAQEQFF
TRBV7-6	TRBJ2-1	CASSGGGYNEQFF
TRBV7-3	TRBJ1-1	CASSYRGGTEAFF
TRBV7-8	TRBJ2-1	CASSLGTIFPGEQFF
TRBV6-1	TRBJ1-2	CASSDRGGPPTNYGYTF
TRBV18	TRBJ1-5	CASSPRKGQGDQPQHF
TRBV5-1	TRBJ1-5	CASSLEGLHNQPQHF
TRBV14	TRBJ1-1	CASSQDPGTEAFF
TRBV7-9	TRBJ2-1	CASSDVRTGPRRVF
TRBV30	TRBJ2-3	CAWKVAGADTQYF
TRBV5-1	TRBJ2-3	CASSLGAGPTQNTQYF
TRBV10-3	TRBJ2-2	CAIRPAGRNAGELFF
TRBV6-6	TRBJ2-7	CASSPIGGGVYEQYF
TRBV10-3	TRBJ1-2	CAISEAGFYGYTF
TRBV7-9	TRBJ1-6	CASSHTWRDAEMPLHF
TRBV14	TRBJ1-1	CASSQRGGRGNTEAFF
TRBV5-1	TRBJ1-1	CASRAEGGTAFF
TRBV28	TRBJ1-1	CATTEEGKKNTEAFF
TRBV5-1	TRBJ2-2	CASSAQGGETGELFF
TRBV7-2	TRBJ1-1	CASSRPAAEAFF
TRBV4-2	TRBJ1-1	CASSQGGGNTEAFF
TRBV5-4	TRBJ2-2	CASSLARDGTGELFF
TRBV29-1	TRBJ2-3	CSVESATRTDTQYF
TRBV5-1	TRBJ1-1	CASSETVQNTEAFF